Reported below is one T cell receptor (beta chain). The antigen remains unidentified. This sample is part of a study of quantifying T cell responses using KT2 cells. Study summary: TCR alpha and beta constant-region primers primed reverse transcription of RNA. The second PCR ran as a qPCR until a predetermined fluorescence threshold was reached. Study-wide points: KT2 sequences were detected down to about one KT2 cell per 100,000 PBMC.

Germline V gene sequence: CDR1 GTSNPN, CDR2 SVGIG (reference sequence). Trimming took 4 bases from V and 2 from J, leaving 11 bases between them. The CDR3 totals 13 residues. Known numbers of the T cell clone KT2 were added to PBMC. An oligo carrying a UMI was ligated to the cDNA 3' end. The first PCR ran about 4 cycles with an equimolar RC1.1 and RC1.2 beta primer mix. TCRdb reanalysed the UMI-ligation and nested PCR reads using MiXCR and keeps one entry per CDR3 protein. The sample lists 50,000 to 70,000 distinct CDR3 sequences, approximately 13% occurring once. What was sequenced was PBMCs spiked with cells of the T cell clone KT2. The sequence came from a human donor. The chain carries TRBV30 and TRBJ1-2, with D perhaps TRBD1 (5 bases). CDR3 loop: CAWNSRQNYGYTF. CDR3 DNA: TGTGCCTGGAATAGTAGACAGAACTATGGCTACACCTTC.